These 10 T cell receptor beta chains were sequenced from one sample in a study of T cell responses to AZD1222 COVID-19 vaccine. The assay was immunoSEQ multiplex PCR, and TCRdb's table has in-frame clones only and misses some. The sample shows tens of thousands of clones, roughly 90% of them seen only once. Sequencing used peripheral blood, obtained on day 0 of AZD1222 vaccination. These receptors came from an adult in good health.

The chain is built from TRBV15 and TRBJ1-1; D is unresolved. The CDR3 sequence is 11 residues long. V was shortened by 3 bases and J by 8 bases, with 7 bases between the two germline ends. Germline CDR1 reads LNHNV; CDR2 reads YYDKDF (reference sequence). The CDR3: CATSSRAEAFF. The CDR3 region has the DNA TGTGCCACCAGCAGTAGGGCGGAAGCTTTCTTT.

The V and J genes are TRBV6-5 and TRBJ1-2; TRBD1 matches at 7 bases. J was trimmed by 2 bases and V by 0 bases; bases with no gene match: 6. CDR1 is MNHEY and CDR2 is SVGAGI in the germline V gene. This CDR3 is 16 amino acids long. Here the CDR3 reads CASSYSRGQLNYGYTF. CDR3 bases: TGTGCCAGCAGTTACTCACGGGGACAGTTGAACTATGGCTACACCTTC.

The chain joins TRBV30 to TRBJ1-2; D call uncertain. The CDR3 has 14 residues. Trimming took off 1 base at V and 1 base at J, with 10 bases between the two ends. The germline V gene has CDR1 GTSNPN and CDR2 SVGIG (reference sequence). CDR3: CAWSGHLFNYGYTF. CDR3 DNA: TGTGCCTGGAGTGGGCACCTCTTTAACTATGGCTACACCTTC.

This chain uses TRBV2 with TRBJ1-6, with no clear D. This CDR3 is 15 amino acids long. Trimming stripped 1 base from V and 9 bases from J, with 13 bases between. Germline-derived CDR1 and CDR2 are SNHLY and FYNNEI. This chain's CDR3 is CASSEGPHGVSPLHF. In nucleotides, the CDR3 is TGTGCCAGCAGTGAAGGGCCTCACGGGGTTTCACCCCTCCACTTT.

The count of this clone is one. This chain joins TRBV12-3 or TRBV12-4 and TRBJ1-5, with D possibly matching TRBD1 (5 bases). Trimming stripped 6 bases from V and 4 bases from J, with 10 bases between. This CDR3 is built from 13 residues. This CDR3 is CASSMTENQPQHF. The CDR3 DNA sequence: TGTGCCAGCAGCATGACAGAGAATCAGCCCCAGCATTTT.

This clone appeared a single time. The chain joins TRBV7-9 to TRBJ1-2; D not certain. This CDR3 comprises 15 residues. The germline V and J ends were trimmed by 5 bases and 4 bases, with 17 bases remaining between them. Germline CDR1 and CDR2: SEHNR and FQNEAQ (reference sequence). The CDR3, as DNA: TGTGCCAGCAGCCCCCTGGACGTGTTAGTCTATGGCTACACCTTC. Protein: CASSPLDVLVYGYTF.

This clone appeared a single time. This chain links TRBV18 with TRBJ1-1; the D is unclear. Looked up from germline, CDR1 is KGHSH and CDR2 is LQKENI. V was clipped by 3 bases and J by 8 bases, with 16 bases between them. The CDR3 totals 14 residues. CDR3 protein: CASSPQERAAEAFF. DNA for the CDR3: TGTGCCAGCTCACCTCAAGAGCGGGCAGCCGAAGCTTTCTTT.

V usage is TRBV5-6 and J usage is TRBJ1-1; 7 bases map to TRBD1. This CDR3 contains 14 residues. The trim removed 5 bases at V and 7 bases at J, leaving 11 bases unmatched. Germline V gene data show CDR1 as SGHDT and CDR2 as YYEEEE. CDR3 loop: CASSATGSTGEAFF. The CDR3 nucleotides read TGTGCCAGCAGTGCGACAGGGTCAACGGGTGAAGCTTTCTTT.

The chain has TRBV9 and TRBJ2-7; 7 nucleotides agree with TRBD2. Looked up from germline, CDR1 is SGDLS and CDR2 is YYNGEE. CDR3 length equals 15 residues. With V trimmed by 0 bases and J by 0 bases, 3 bases remained unmatched. Here the CDR3 DNA reads TGTGCCAGCAGCGTAGGGGACTATAGCTCCTACGAGCAGTACTTC. Residues: CASSVGDYSSYEQYF.

The DNA for the CDR3 is TGTGCCAGCAGTCGACAGGGGGCCGATCAGCCCCAGCATTTT. Its translation is CASSRQGADQPQHF. The V gene is TRBV6-6, the J gene TRBJ1-5; 10 bases are a match to TRBD1. This CDR3 has 14 residues. The trim removed 5 bases at V and 5 bases at J, leaving 3 bases unmatched. CDR1 is MNHNY, CDR2 SVGAGI, per germline (reference sequence).